In its sample, the clone carrying this TCR beta chain was seen a few times. The length of the CDR3 is 13 residues. The data belong to a study of shared clonotypes between healthy human individuals. Study summary: Researchers assigned three CD4 naive, three CD4 memory, two CD8 naive and one CD8 memory plate to each donor.

Authors' processing steps: Owing to the provision of junction-only sequences devoid of quality scores by immunoSEQ, filtering differed. Using immunoSEQ multiplex PCR, the repertoire was profiled, and TCRdb retains in-frame clones only, with some absent. V and J calls and clone size are those listed in that table; D and trimming were worked out from the DNA. Of about 1.1 million clones listed, about four fifths are singletons. The chain has TRBV21-1 and TRBJ1-1. TRBV21-1 is a recognized pseudogene. The sample comprised memory CD4+ T cells from PBMCs. Described subset: CD45RA-negative fraction. The TCR was taken from a man aged 18 to 29 in good health. Some clones in this sample may be carry-over from other donors' samples. For the CDR3, the DNA is TGTGCCAGCAGCATGATAGGTTACACTGAAGCTTTCTTT. Its translation: CASSMIGYTEAFF.